Presented here are 27 T cell receptor beta chains from one specimen sequenced in a study of beta chain features in type 1 diabetes. Expressed TCRB transcripts were sequenced because the entire RNA isolate underwent reverse transcription. Clones were sequenced by immunoSEQ multiplex PCR, and TCRdb holds only the in-frame ones, with some missing. The sample yields 400,000 to 550,000 clones, approximately 10% seen once. The sequencing input was naive CD4+ T cells from blood. These receptors were obtained from a woman between 18 and 30 years old in good health.

The V gene is TRBV7-3, the J gene TRBJ2-7, with D hard to call. Germline V gives CDR1 SGHTA, CDR2 FQGTGA. V gave up 0 bases and J gave up 3 bases, with 12 bases separating them. CDR3 length: 15 residues. For the CDR3, the DNA is TGTGCCAGCAGCTTAACCCCCTCGGTGGGCTACGAGCAGTACTTC. Translated, it gives CASSLTPSVGYEQYF.

The V gene is TRBV4-1, the J gene TRBJ1-2, with TRBD1 identical over 7 bases. The CDR3 covers 14 residues. Germline lookup yields CDR1 MGHRA and CDR2 YSYEKL. V was clipped by 6 bases and J by 4 bases; unmatched bases: 8. The DNA for the CDR3 is TGCGCCAGCAGTCGACAGGGTTCCTTCTATGGCTACACCTTC. This codes for CASSRQGSFYGYTF.

Only a few counts were recorded for this clone. The chain carries TRBV7-2 and TRBJ2-7; 10 bases fit TRBD2. CDR3 length: 18 residues. Germline V gene lookup returns CDR1 SGHTA and CDR2 FQGNSA. V gave up 4 bases and J gave up 2 bases; unmatched junction bases: 14. CDR3 in amino acids: CASSSAGLASRRTYEQYF. The CDR3 DNA is TGTGCCAGCAGCTCAGCGGGACTAGCGAGTAGAAGGACCTACGAGCAGTACTTC.

This clone was counted a few times. The chain employs TRBV28 and TRBJ2-7, with D perhaps matching TRBD2 (6 bases). The CDR3 loop spans 12 amino acids. V lost 3 bases to trimming and J lost 6 bases, with 9 bases between them. The V gene's germline CDR1 is MDHEN and CDR2 SYDVKM. The CDR3 nucleotides read TGTGCCAGCAGTTTTTGGAGGGGCGAGCAGTACGTC. This translates into CASSFWRGEQYV.

In DNA, the CDR3 is TGTGCCAGCAGTCCAGGGACAAGCCAAGCCTACGAGCAGTACGTC. Amino acids: CASSPGTSQAYEQYV. The chain has TRBV28 and TRBJ2-7, with a possible D match to TRBD1 (6 bases). CDR3 length equals 15 residues. Trimming removed 5 bases from V and 2 bases from J, with 16 bases in between. CDR1 and CDR2 (germline): MDHEN, SYDVKM.

The genes are TRBV30 and TRBJ1-1; tentative D call: TRBD1 (5 bases). V lost 5 bases, J lost 0 bases, and 10 bases lay in between. Germline V gene lookup returns CDR1 GTSNPN and CDR2 SVGIG (reference sequence). The CDR3 contains 13 residues. The CDR3 loop is CAWQGRMNTEAFF. In DNA, the CDR3 is TGTGCCTGGCAGGGACGGATGAACACTGAAGCTTTCTTT.

The CDR3 DNA reads as TGTGCCAGCAGCTTAGTACAGGGTCTGTCTGGGGCCAACGTCCTGACTTTC. As protein: CASSLVQGLSGANVLTF. The gene calls are TRBV7-2 and TRBJ2-6, with TRBD1 as a possible D gene (6 bases). Germline lookup yields CDR1 SGHTA and CDR2 FQGNSA. The CDR3 runs to 17 residues. Trimming removed 1 base at V and 1 base at J, with 11 bases between.

The chain is built from TRBV7-9 and TRBJ2-5, with 7 bases that match TRBD2. Germline CDR1 is SEHNR and CDR2 is FQNEAQ (reference sequence). This CDR3 is 13 amino acids long. J was trimmed by 5 bases and V by 5 bases; bases with no gene match: 5. The CDR3 here is CASSRTSAETQYF. CDR3 DNA sequence: TGTGCCAGCAGCCGTACTAGCGCGGAGACCCAGTACTTC. The variable domain in full, with the rest retrieved from reference TRBV7-9 and TRBJ2-5, is DTGVSQNPRHKITKRGQNVTFRCDPISEHNRLYWYRQTLGQGPEFLTYFQNEAQLEKSRLLSDRFSAERPKGSFSTLEIQRTEQGDSAMYLCASSRTSAETQYFGPGTRLLVL.

The genes are TRBV4-3 and TRBJ2-3, with D tentatively TRBD1 or TRBD2 (6 bases each). V was clipped by 0 bases and J by 10 bases, with 14 bases between them. The CDR3 extends over 14 amino acids. The germline V gene encodes CDR1 LGHNA and CDR2 YSLEER. The DNA of the CDR3 is TGCGCCAGCAGCCAAGATCTTACGGGGGCTGCGCAGTATTTT. Amino acid sequence: CASSQDLTGAAQYF.

Concerning this clone itself: One end of the junction is discordant with germline, which a read error may explain. This chain uses TRBV27 with TRBJ1-5; 10 nucleotides agree with TRBD1. The CDR3 sequence is 12 residues long. Germline CDR1 MNHEY, CDR2 SMNVEV (reference sequence). CDR3 protein: CPQDRGNQPQHF. In DNA form, the CDR3 reads TGCCCCCAGGACAGGGGGAATCAGCCCCAGCATTTT.

This clone came up a few times. The V gene is TRBV5-1, the J gene TRBJ2-6, with TRBD2 as a possible D gene (5 bases). This CDR3 spans 15 amino acids. The ends were cut back, 4 bases at V and 2 bases at J, with 10 bases in the middle. CDR1 and CDR2 (germline): SGHRS, YFSETQ. CDR3 residues: CASSPAGAGANVLTF. In DNA form, the CDR3 reads TGCGCCAGCAGCCCTGCCGGGGCTGGGGCCAACGTCCTGACTTTC.

This clone was detected only a few times. In DNA, the CDR3 is TGTGCCAGCAGCCAAGCTTCAGTTTACAATGAGCAGTTCTTC. Residues: CASSQASVYNEQFF. V is TRBV14 and J is TRBJ2-1; D gene ambiguous. V was trimmed by 1 base and J by 4 bases, leaving 8 bases between them. Germline V gene data show CDR1 as SGHDN and CDR2 as FVKESK. The CDR3 is 14 amino acids.

This clone was counted between two and nine times. J is TRBJ1-4 and V is TRBV30; no clear D. CDR1 is GTSNPN and CDR2 is SVGIG in the germline V gene (reference sequence). The CDR3 is 14 residues long. Deletions cut 0 bases from V and 7 bases from J, with 12 bases between. CDR3 loop: CAWSVFPGGEKLFF. CDR3 DNA sequence: TGTGCCTGGAGTGTGTTTCCAGGAGGTGAAAAACTGTTTTTT. Filled out from reference TRBV30 and TRBJ1-4, the complete variable domain reads SQTIHQWPATLVQPVGSPLSLECTVEGTSNPNLYWYRQAAGRGLQLLFYSVGIGQISSEVPQNLSASRPQDRQFILSSKKLLLSDSGFYLCAWSVFPGGEKLFFGSGTQLSVL.

This chain links TRBV7-2 with TRBJ2-1; D remains ambiguous. The CDR3 is made up of 13 amino acids. Germline V lookup: CDR1 SGHTA, CDR2 FQGNSA. With 2 bases removed from V and 8 bases from J, the gap between germline ends came to 10 bases. CDR3 nucleotides: TGTGCCAGCAGCTTAAGTCGCGATCATGAGCAGTTCTTC. As protein: CASSLSRDHEQFF.

The chain links TRBV2 to TRBJ1-6; possibly TRBD1 for D (5 bases). V lost 3 bases, J lost 8 bases, and 20 bases lay in between. The CDR3 is 17 amino acids. Germline CDR1 and CDR2: SNHLY and FYNNEI. This CDR3 is CASSESLLSGPDSPLHF. The CDR3 region has the DNA TGTGCCAGCAGTGAGTCTCTTCTGTCAGGGCCCGATTCACCCCTCCACTTT.

The rearrangement joins TRBV12-5 to TRBJ2-3; D gene ambiguous. CDR3 length: 11 amino acids. From germline, CDR1 is LGHNT and CDR2 FRNRAP. V was cut by 6 bases and J by 4 bases, with 5 bases left in between. DNA for the CDR3: TGTGCTAGTGGCCAGGCAGATACGCAGTATTTT. Translated, it gives CASGQADTQYF.

This clone was counted a few times. Other DNA sequences of this sample code for an identical CDR3. The chain links TRBV2 to TRBJ2-1; D call uncertain. The germline CDR1 and CDR2 sequences are SNHLY and FYNNEI. Trimming removed 7 bases from V and 4 bases from J, with 11 bases in between. This CDR3 comprises 13 residues. DNA for the CDR3: TGTGCCAGCAAGGGCAGAAGTTACAATGAGCAGTTCTTC. Translated, it gives CASKGRSYNEQFF.

The chain has TRBV7-8 and TRBJ2-7; unclear D gene. The CDR3 is made up of 16 amino acids. Per germline, CDR1 SGHVS and CDR2 FQNEAQ. V was cut by 1 base and J by 0 bases, with 13 bases left in between. The CDR3 loop reads CASSLGMRHLSYEQYF. The CDR3, as DNA: TGTGCCAGCAGCTTAGGTATGAGACACCTCTCCTACGAGCAGTACTTC.

This clone was observed a handful of times. The chain recombines TRBV5-6 with TRBJ2-1; a possible D gene is TRBD1 (5 bases). From germline, CDR1 is SGHDT and CDR2 YYEEEE. Trimming cost V 4 bases and J 4 bases, with 9 bases left between them. The CDR3 loop spans 13 amino acids. In DNA form, the CDR3 reads TGTGCCAGCAGCCTAGACAGATACAATGAGCAGTTCTTC. Its translation: CASSLDRYNEQFF.

The sample holds a few counts of this clone. J is TRBJ2-7 and V is TRBV7-2; possible D gene TRBD1, 6 bases. This CDR3 has 15 amino acids. Germline V gene data show CDR1 as SGHTA and CDR2 as FQGNSA. V was clipped by 4 bases and J by 3 bases, with 16 bases between them. The CDR3 protein is CASSSTRTALYEQYV. Written as DNA, the CDR3 is TGTGCCAGCAGCTCCACCCGGACAGCCCTCTACGAGCAGTACGTC.

This clone occurred a few times. The chain uses TRBV7-9 and TRBJ2-4; D possibly corresponds to TRBD1 (6 bases). This CDR3 has 18 residues. Trimming took off 1 base at V and 6 bases at J, with 22 bases between the two ends. Germline V gene data show CDR1 as SEHNR and CDR2 as FQNEAQ (reference sequence). The CDR3 sequence is CASSLEMSTGIGGNIQYF. DNA for the CDR3: TGTGCCAGCAGCTTAGAAATGTCAACAGGGATTGGCGGAAACATTCAGTACTTC.

This clone was detected many times. V usage is TRBV2 and J usage is TRBJ2-1; D is tentatively TRBD1 or TRBD2 (5 bases each). The CDR3 is 11 residues long. Germline CDR1 and CDR2: SNHLY and FYNNEI. V gave up 8 bases and J gave up 5 bases, with 7 bases separating them. The CDR3 loop is CASGTDNEQFF. In nucleotides, the CDR3 is TGTGCCAGCGGGACGGACAATGAGCAGTTCTTC. Drawing the rest from reference TRBV2 and TRBJ2-1, the complete variable domain is EPEVTQTPSHQVTQMGQEVILRCVPISNHLYFYWYRQILGQKVEFLVSFYNNEISEKSEIFDDQFSVERPDGSNFTLKIRSTKLEDSAMYFCASGTDNEQFFGPGTRLTVL.

This chain joins TRBV5-1 and TRBJ2-3, with D hard to call. The CDR3 length is 12 residues. Per germline, CDR1 SGHRS and CDR2 YFSETQ. Trimming stripped 4 bases from V and 2 bases from J, with 5 bases between. The CDR3 spells CASSPTTDTQYF. CDR3 sequence (DNA): TGCGCCAGCAGCCCGACCACAGATACGCAGTATTTT.

This clone was counted a few times. The chain uses TRBV7-3 and TRBJ2-5, with D possibly being TRBD1 (8 bases). With 5 bases removed from V and 2 bases from J, the gap between germline ends came to 12 bases. Germline CDR1 SGHTA, CDR2 FQGTGA. The CDR3 extends over 14 amino acids. The CDR3 nucleotides are TGTGCCAGCAGCGACAGGGGAGGGCAAGAGACCCAGTACTTC. Translation gives CASSDRGGQETQYF. Variable domain in full (rest from reference TRBV7-3 and TRBJ2-5): GAGVSQTPSNKVTEKGKYVELRCDPISGHTALYWYRQSLGQGPEFLIYFQGTGAADDSGLPNDRFFAVRPEGSVSTLKIQRTERGDSAVYLCASSDRGGQETQYFGPGTRLLVL.

The rearrangement joins TRBV25-1 to TRBJ2-6; 10 positions match TRBD1. This CDR3 contains 17 residues. Germline loops: CDR1 MGHDK, CDR2 SYGVNS. The junction had 5 bases not matched to a gene; V was cut back by 5 bases and J by 1 base. Here the CDR3 DNA reads TGTGCCAGCAGTTCACGACAGGGGGCATCTGGGGCCAACGTCCTGACTTTC. Translation: CASSSRQGASGANVLTF.

This clone was found a few times. This chain's CDR3 is CSVMTGGDGYTF. The CDR3 DNA reads as TGCAGCGTTATGACAGGGGGCGATGGCTACACCTTC. The V gene is TRBV29-1, the J gene TRBJ1-2; 10 bases align to TRBD1. Trimming cost V 5 bases and J 6 bases; bases outside gene matches: 3. CDR1 and CDR2 (germline): SQVTM, ANQGSEA. This CDR3 comprises 12 residues. The variable domain in full, completed from reference TRBV29-1 and TRBJ1-2, reads SAVISQKPSRDICQRGTSLTIQCQVDSQVTMMFWYRQQPGQSLTLIATANQGSEATYESGFVIDKFPISRPNLTFSTLTVSNMSPEDSSIYLCSVMTGGDGYTFGSGTRLTVV.

This clone was counted between two and nine times. The chain couples TRBV13 to TRBJ2-7; 7 bases fit TRBD1. The junction had 6 bases not matched to a gene; V was cut back by 5 bases and J by 5 bases. Looked up from germline, CDR1 is PRHDT and CDR2 is FYEKMQ (reference sequence). This CDR3 comprises 13 residues. CDR3 residues: CASSNRGSNEQYF. CDR3 DNA: TGTGCCAGCAGCAACAGGGGAAGTAACGAGCAGTACTTC.